This T cell receptor (beta chain) was observed in a study of Ad26.COV2.S vaccination and SARS-CoV-2 variants. Study information: The authors gave Ad26.COV2.S intramuscularly, either once or twice 56 days apart. Whole-study results and caveats: Substantial response breadth was reportedly seen for spike-specific CD8+ and CD4+ T cells after vaccination.

Treatment described: around 19 received Ad26.COV2.S at low or high dose, single or two shots; 5 received placebo; per-sample allocation not given. Specimen acquisition occurred on day 63 following the initial vaccine or placebo injection. The vaccine antigen was prefusion-stabilized Wuhan SARS-CoV-2 spike. The CDR3 is made up of 12 amino acids. Germline assignment: CDR1 SEHNR and CDR2 FQNEAQ (reference sequence). The ends were cut back, 4 bases at V and 10 bases at J, with 11 bases in the middle. Produced via immunoSEQ multiplex PCR; TCRdb's table is partial and in-frame only. The sample has about 480,000 clones; approximately 90% are singletons. In the case of this clone: The antigen remains unidentified.

The TCR originated in a person aged 18-60 years who received the Ad26.COV2.S COVID-19 vaccine or a placebo. The chain employs TRBV7-9 and TRBJ2-1; D unclear. The starting material was peripheral blood, obtained in a trial of Ad26.COV2.S vaccine versus placebo. The CDR3 DNA reads as TGTGCCAGCAGCTCGCCGCGACTGGAGCAGTTCTTC. Its protein is CASSSPRLEQFF. The variable domain in full, with the rest retrieved from reference TRBV7-9 and TRBJ2-1, is DTGVSQNPRHKITKRGQNVTFRCDPISEHNRLYWYRQTLGQGPEFLTYFQNEAQLEKSRLLSDRFSAERPKGSFSTLEIQRTEQGDSAMYLCASSSPRLEQFFGPGTRLTVL.